This entry lists 29 T cell receptor beta chains sequenced from one sample in a study of T-cell reconstitution after alpha-beta-depleted transplantation in children. As it was prepared, the TCRbeta library received unique molecular identifiers. TCRdb ran MiXCR on the PCR reads and lists one entry per CDR3 protein. Altogether around 600,000 distinct CDR3 sequences are present, approximately 15% being singletons, with the ten largest covering 1.1%. Sequencing used PBMCs from the stem cell graft donor, obtained from the stem cell graft. All receptors derive from a human donor who donated a stem cell graft to a child with acute myeloid leukemia.

This sequence joins TRBV2 and TRBJ2-3, with D possibly TRBD2 on 5 matching bases. CDR1 and CDR2 from the germline V gene are SNHLY and FYNNEI. The length of the CDR3 is 12 residues. The V gene lost 6 bases and the J gene lost 3 bases, with 7 bases spanning the gap. CDR3 region: CASRWETDTQYF. For the CDR3, the DNA is TGTGCCAGCAGGTGGGAGACAGATACGCAGTATTTT.

This clonotype was seen a handful of times. The CDR3 loop is CSAPTGGVTEAFF. For the CDR3, the DNA is TGCAGTGCCCCGACAGGGGGGGTCACTGAAGCTTTCTTT. The rearrangement uses TRBV20-1 and TRBJ1-1; 9 bases are a match to TRBD1. Germline CDR1 DFQATT, CDR2 SNEGSKA (reference sequence). The CDR3 sequence is 13 residues long. V lost 6 bases, J lost 4 bases, and 6 bases stayed unmatched.

Many counts were recorded for this clonotype. The chain links TRBV7-2 to TRBJ2-5; 14 bases line up with TRBD2. The germline V gene encodes CDR1 SGHTA and CDR2 FQGNSA. The CDR3 is 16 amino acids. V shed 6 bases, J shed 3 bases, and the junction held 6 bases outside the gene matches. Here the CDR3 reads CASRDRLAGGKETQYF. For the CDR3, the DNA is TGTGCCAGCAGGGACCGACTAGCGGGGGGGAAAGAGACCCAGTACTTC.

Here the CDR3 reads CASSALRGGQETQYF. CDR3 in DNA: TGTGCCAGCAGCGCTCTCCGGGGGGGGCAAGAGACCCAGTACTTC. The chain carries TRBV7-2 and TRBJ2-5, with 8 bases aligning to TRBD2. The CDR3 has 15 amino acids. The J segment lost 2 bases and the V segment lost 5 bases, leaving 7 bases of the junction unmatched. Per the germline V gene, CDR1 is SGHTA and CDR2 is FQGNSA.

This clonotype was counted at least ten times. The rearrangement links TRBV20-1 to TRBJ2-3; 7 bases are a match to TRBD2. CDR1 DFQATT and CDR2 SNEGSKA come from the germline V gene (reference sequence). CDR3 length: 14 amino acids. V was clipped by 3 bases and J by 4 bases; unmatched bases: 7. CDR3 DNA: TGCAGTGCTAGGAAGGGCGGGGGATCAGATACGCAGTATTTT. It encodes CSARKGGGSDTQYF.

This clonotype was counted at least ten times. The chain's CDR3 is CASSVGGRSRRDTDTQYF. The CDR3 nucleotides read TGTGCCAGCAGCGTAGGTGGCAGATCCCGTAGGGACACAGATACGCAGTATTTT. This chain uses TRBV9 with TRBJ2-3; D is unresolved. There are 18 residues in the CDR3. The V end was cut by 0 bases, the J end by 2 bases, with 19 bases between. CDR1 and CDR2 (germline): SGDLS, YYNGEE.

The V call is TRBV20-1, the J call TRBJ1-1; D remains ambiguous. Germline CDR1 and CDR2: DFQATT and SNEGSKA (reference sequence). Trimming took 2 bases from V and 1 from J, leaving 5 bases between them. The CDR3 covers 12 residues. The CDR3, as DNA: TGCAGTGCTAGAACTACGAACACTGAAGCTTTCTTT. It specifies CSARTTNTEAFF.

This clonotype occurred many times. This chain links TRBV29-1 with TRBJ1-1; 7 bases line up with TRBD1. J lost 5 bases, V lost 7 bases, and 10 bases had no gene match. The CDR3 covers 13 residues. The germline V gene encodes CDR1 SQVTM and CDR2 ANQGSEA. CDR3 DNA: TGCAGCGCCTCCACGGACAGGATTACTGAAGCTTTCTTT. The encoded protein is CSASTDRITEAFF.

This clonotype appeared a few times. The rearrangement joins TRBV12-3 or TRBV12-4 to TRBJ1-4; a possible D gene is TRBD1 (6 bases). The V gene lost 7 bases and the J gene lost 8 bases, with 17 bases spanning the gap. This CDR3 region has 14 residues. The CDR3 loop reads CASTLTGRYEKLFF. The DNA for the CDR3 is TGTGCCAGCACCCTCACAGGGAGGTACGAAAAACTGTTTTTT.

This clonotype was seen repeatedly, ten times or more. The J gene is TRBJ2-1, the V gene TRBV5-5; D unresolved. Germline CDR1 reads SGHKS; CDR2 reads YYEKEE (reference sequence). Trimming took off 1 base at V and 7 bases at J, with 9 bases between the two ends. This CDR3 has 13 residues. The CDR3 DNA reads as TGTGCCAGCAGCTTGTCGGTCTTGAATGAGCAGTTCTTC. It specifies CASSLSVLNEQFF.

Here the CDR3 reads CSVGRSGGYADTQYF. The CDR3 nucleotides read TGCAGCGTTGGTAGGAGCGGGGGGTATGCCGATACGCAGTATTTT. The V call is TRBV29-1, the J call TRBJ2-3, with 9 positions matching TRBD2. With V trimmed by 4 bases and J by 6 bases, 11 bases remained unmatched. The CDR3 runs to 15 residues. The V gene's germline CDR1 is SQVTM and CDR2 ANQGSEA.

This clonotype was seen repeatedly, ten times or more. J is TRBJ1-6 and V is TRBV20-1, with a possible D match to TRBD1 (6 bases). The ends were cut back, 0 bases at V and 8 bases at J, with 17 bases in the middle. Germline CDR1 reads DFQATT; CDR2 reads SNEGSKA (reference sequence). This CDR3 is built from 16 residues. The CDR3 DNA is TGCAGTGCTAGAGAGGGACAAGGGTGGTGGGATTCACCCCTCCACTTT. This sequence encodes CSAREGQGWWDSPLHF.

This clonotype was observed once. The rearrangement joins TRBV6-2 or TRBV6-3 to TRBJ2-2; the match to TRBD1 covers 7 bases. The CDR3 is made up of 14 amino acids. V gave up 7 bases and J gave up 9 bases; unmatched junction bases: 11. Germline V gene data show CDR1 as MNHEY and CDR2 as SVGEGT. CDR3 bases: TGTGCCAGCAACCCCTTCGGGACAGTCAGGGAGCTGTTTTTT. It yields the protein CASNPFGTVRELFF.

There are a few counts of this clonotype. J is TRBJ2-2 and V is TRBV7-2, with D uncertain. This CDR3 is built from 13 residues. Trimming left V 6 bases short and J 4 bases short, with 9 bases between. The germline V gene encodes CDR1 SGHTA and CDR2 FQGNSA. CDR3 residues: CASRLGRTGELFF. CDR3 nucleotides: TGTGCCAGCAGGCTTGGCCGCACCGGGGAGCTGTTTTTT.

This clonotype was detected once. The V gene is TRBV24-1, the J gene TRBJ2-5; the D gene is possibly TRBD1 (6 bases). From germline, CDR1 is KGHDR and CDR2 SFDVKD. CDR3 length: 16 amino acids. Deletions cut 3 bases from V and 1 base from J, with 14 bases between. CDR3 residues: CATSDNRDEGQETQYF. The CDR3 DNA reads TGTGCCACCAGTGATAACAGGGACGAGGGCCAAGAGACCCAGTACTTC.

The chain joins TRBV10-3 to TRBJ1-1; 7 bases are a match to TRBD1. Germline V CDR1 and CDR2: ENHRY, SYGVKD. J was trimmed by 6 bases and V by 4 bases; bases with no gene match: 5. This CDR3 contains 13 residues. Here the CDR3 DNA reads TGTGCCATCAGTGCTAGGGGGCCTGCTGAAGCTTTCTTT. Protein: CAISARGPAEAFF.

In this sample, this clonotype turned up a few times. This chain joins TRBV7-2 and TRBJ2-2, with 9 bases aligning to TRBD1. V shed 0 bases and J 6 bases; nucleotides not matched to a gene: 5. Per germline, CDR1 SGHTA and CDR2 FQGNSA. This CDR3 is 16 amino acids long. In DNA, the CDR3 is TGTGCCAGCAGCTTAGCGCGGGGGACAGGGCCCGGGGAGCTGTTTTTT. Residues: CASSLARGTGPGELFF.

The chain links TRBV7-9 to TRBJ1-4; TRBD1 might be the D (5 bases). Trimming removed 2 bases from V and 7 bases from J, with 17 bases in between. Germline loops: CDR1 SEHNR, CDR2 FQNEAQ (reference sequence). The CDR3 extends over 16 amino acids. For the CDR3, the DNA is TGTGCCAGCAGCTTATACCGGGGGACGTGGCGTGAAAAACTGTTTTTT. Translated, it gives CASSLYRGTWREKLFF.

This clonotype showed up many times. The V gene is TRBV12-3 or TRBV12-4, the J gene TRBJ1-4, with TRBD1 identical over 7 bases. V gave up 6 bases and J gave up 11 bases; unmatched junction bases: 6. The CDR3 has 12 residues. The CDR3 DNA sequence: TGTGCCAGCAGACGCTCAGGGGGGAAACTGTTTTTT. Amino acid sequence: CASRRSGGKLFF.

This clonotype came up a few times. The chain links TRBV11-2 to TRBJ2-7; 9 positions match TRBD2. With V trimmed by 1 base and J by 3 bases, 10 bases remained unmatched. This CDR3 is 17 amino acids long. Germline values: CDR1 SGHAT, CDR2 FQNNGV. CDR3 bases: TGTGCCAGCAGCTTAGGTCCCCGACTAGCGGTTTACTACGAGCAGTACGTC. It codes for CASSLGPRLAVYYEQYV.

This clonotype has more than one count but fewer than ten. The chain recombines TRBV4-3 with TRBJ1-6, with TRBD1 matching 9 bases. The CDR3 totals 15 residues. The V segment lost 0 bases and the J segment 9 bases; nucleotides outside the gene matches: 3. In germline, CDR1 is LGHNA, CDR2 YSLEER. The CDR3 sequence: CASSQDTTGGSPLHF. CDR3 bases: TGCGCCAGCAGCCAAGATACGACAGGGGGTTCACCCCTCCACTTT.

This clonotype was counted at least ten times. This chain connects TRBV20-1 to TRBJ1-2, with 7 nucleotides matching TRBD1. This CDR3 comprises 14 residues. CDR1 is DFQATT and CDR2 is SNEGSKA in the germline V gene (reference sequence). V dropped 0 bases and J dropped 5; count of bases not matched to a gene: 6. The CDR3 spells CSARDRQGLYGYTF. The CDR3, as DNA: TGCAGTGCTAGAGATCGACAGGGCTTATATGGCTACACCTTC.

Ten or more counts support this clonotype. The junction and the germline gene differ at one end; a read error may be behind it. The rearrangement links TRBV5-1 to TRBJ2-2; possible D gene TRBD2, 5 bases. Per germline, CDR1 SGHRS and CDR2 YFSETQ. The CDR3 has 13 amino acids. This chain's CDR3 is CASSFEGAGELFF. The CDR3 DNA reads as TGTGCCAGCAGTTTTGAGGGAGCCGGGGAGCTGTTTTTT.

V usage is TRBV30 and J usage is TRBJ2-2, with D uncertain. Between the trimmed V and J ends, which lost 3 bases and 5 bases, there was a span of 13 bases. The CDR3 has 14 amino acids. CDR1 GTSNPN and CDR2 SVGIG come from the germline V gene (reference sequence). CDR3: CAWRALVLTGELFF. In nucleotides, the CDR3 is TGTGCCTGGAGGGCCTTAGTCTTGACCGGGGAGCTGTTTTTT.

Regarding this clonotype: A much bigger clone sits one base away, suggesting this may be a read error. The V call is TRBV7-9, the J call TRBJ1-1; possibly TRBD1 for D (5 bases). The CDR3 runs 14 residues. CDR1 SEHNR and CDR2 FQNEAQ come from the germline V gene (reference sequence). V was trimmed by 4 bases and J by 0 bases, leaving 9 bases between them. This chain's CDR3 is CASSSTVMNTEAFF. In DNA, the CDR3 is TGTGCCAGCAGCTCGACAGTAATGAACACTGAAGCTTTCTTT.

The chain recombines TRBV4-3 with TRBJ1-4; D possibly corresponds to TRBD1 (5 bases). This CDR3 is built from 17 residues. V was trimmed by 0 bases and J by 5 bases, leaving 16 bases between them. In germline, CDR1 is LGHNA, CDR2 YSLEER. The CDR3, as DNA: TGCGCCAGCAGCCAAGACGGGGCAGGGAGGAGCAATGAAAAACTGTTTTTT. Encoded protein: CASSQDGAGRSNEKLFF.

This clonotype was recorded many times. This chain uses TRBV9 with TRBJ2-3; no reliable D call. Germline lookup yields CDR1 SGDLS and CDR2 YYNGEE. The CDR3 extends over 14 amino acids. Trimming pared 0 bases from V and 1 base from J, leaving 6 bases between. The CDR3 reads CASSVVRGTDTQYF. DNA for the CDR3: TGTGCCAGCAGCGTAGTTCGGGGCACAGATACGCAGTATTTT.

The chain joins TRBV6-2 or TRBV6-3 to TRBJ2-1, with 8 bases fitting TRBD2. CDR1 and CDR2 from the germline V gene are MNHEY and SVGEGT. This CDR3 region has 17 residues. V trimming: 2 bases; J trimming: 3 bases; junction bases outside the gene matches: 9. CDR3: CASSYPLRAGVYNEQFF. The DNA for the CDR3 is TGTGCCAGCAGTTACCCCCTCCGAGCGGGGGTCTACAATGAGCAGTTCTTC.

This clonotype was detected a few times. Here the CDR3 DNA reads TGTGCCAGCAGTTCAGGGTTGACGGGAGGCTACACCTTC. Translating it yields CASSSGLTGGYTF. The chain is built from TRBV7-2 and TRBJ1-2, with a tentative D call TRBD1 (5 bases). V was shortened by 6 bases and J by 8 bases, with 16 bases between the two germline ends. Germline V CDR1 and CDR2: SGHTA, FQGNSA. The CDR3 sequence is 13 residues long. The variable domain in full, with the rest retrieved from reference TRBV7-2 and TRBJ1-2, is GAGVSQSPSNKVTEKGKDVELRCDPISGHTALYWYRQSLGQGLEFLIYFQGNSAPDKSGLPSDRFSAERTGGSVSTLTIQRTQQEDSAVYLCASSSGLTGGYTFGSGTRLTVV.